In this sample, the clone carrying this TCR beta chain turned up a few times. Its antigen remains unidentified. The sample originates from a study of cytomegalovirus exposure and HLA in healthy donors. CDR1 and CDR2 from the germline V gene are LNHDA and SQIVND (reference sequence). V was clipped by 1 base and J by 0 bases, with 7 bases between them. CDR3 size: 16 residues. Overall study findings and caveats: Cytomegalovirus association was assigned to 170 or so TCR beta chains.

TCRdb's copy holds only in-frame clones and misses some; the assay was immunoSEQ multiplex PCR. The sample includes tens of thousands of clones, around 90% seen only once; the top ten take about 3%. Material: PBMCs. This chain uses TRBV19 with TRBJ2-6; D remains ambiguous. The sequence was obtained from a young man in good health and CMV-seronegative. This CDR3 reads CASSIVWASGANVLTF. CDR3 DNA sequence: TGTGCCAGTAGTATAGTCTGGGCCTCTGGGGCCAACGTCCTGACTTTC.